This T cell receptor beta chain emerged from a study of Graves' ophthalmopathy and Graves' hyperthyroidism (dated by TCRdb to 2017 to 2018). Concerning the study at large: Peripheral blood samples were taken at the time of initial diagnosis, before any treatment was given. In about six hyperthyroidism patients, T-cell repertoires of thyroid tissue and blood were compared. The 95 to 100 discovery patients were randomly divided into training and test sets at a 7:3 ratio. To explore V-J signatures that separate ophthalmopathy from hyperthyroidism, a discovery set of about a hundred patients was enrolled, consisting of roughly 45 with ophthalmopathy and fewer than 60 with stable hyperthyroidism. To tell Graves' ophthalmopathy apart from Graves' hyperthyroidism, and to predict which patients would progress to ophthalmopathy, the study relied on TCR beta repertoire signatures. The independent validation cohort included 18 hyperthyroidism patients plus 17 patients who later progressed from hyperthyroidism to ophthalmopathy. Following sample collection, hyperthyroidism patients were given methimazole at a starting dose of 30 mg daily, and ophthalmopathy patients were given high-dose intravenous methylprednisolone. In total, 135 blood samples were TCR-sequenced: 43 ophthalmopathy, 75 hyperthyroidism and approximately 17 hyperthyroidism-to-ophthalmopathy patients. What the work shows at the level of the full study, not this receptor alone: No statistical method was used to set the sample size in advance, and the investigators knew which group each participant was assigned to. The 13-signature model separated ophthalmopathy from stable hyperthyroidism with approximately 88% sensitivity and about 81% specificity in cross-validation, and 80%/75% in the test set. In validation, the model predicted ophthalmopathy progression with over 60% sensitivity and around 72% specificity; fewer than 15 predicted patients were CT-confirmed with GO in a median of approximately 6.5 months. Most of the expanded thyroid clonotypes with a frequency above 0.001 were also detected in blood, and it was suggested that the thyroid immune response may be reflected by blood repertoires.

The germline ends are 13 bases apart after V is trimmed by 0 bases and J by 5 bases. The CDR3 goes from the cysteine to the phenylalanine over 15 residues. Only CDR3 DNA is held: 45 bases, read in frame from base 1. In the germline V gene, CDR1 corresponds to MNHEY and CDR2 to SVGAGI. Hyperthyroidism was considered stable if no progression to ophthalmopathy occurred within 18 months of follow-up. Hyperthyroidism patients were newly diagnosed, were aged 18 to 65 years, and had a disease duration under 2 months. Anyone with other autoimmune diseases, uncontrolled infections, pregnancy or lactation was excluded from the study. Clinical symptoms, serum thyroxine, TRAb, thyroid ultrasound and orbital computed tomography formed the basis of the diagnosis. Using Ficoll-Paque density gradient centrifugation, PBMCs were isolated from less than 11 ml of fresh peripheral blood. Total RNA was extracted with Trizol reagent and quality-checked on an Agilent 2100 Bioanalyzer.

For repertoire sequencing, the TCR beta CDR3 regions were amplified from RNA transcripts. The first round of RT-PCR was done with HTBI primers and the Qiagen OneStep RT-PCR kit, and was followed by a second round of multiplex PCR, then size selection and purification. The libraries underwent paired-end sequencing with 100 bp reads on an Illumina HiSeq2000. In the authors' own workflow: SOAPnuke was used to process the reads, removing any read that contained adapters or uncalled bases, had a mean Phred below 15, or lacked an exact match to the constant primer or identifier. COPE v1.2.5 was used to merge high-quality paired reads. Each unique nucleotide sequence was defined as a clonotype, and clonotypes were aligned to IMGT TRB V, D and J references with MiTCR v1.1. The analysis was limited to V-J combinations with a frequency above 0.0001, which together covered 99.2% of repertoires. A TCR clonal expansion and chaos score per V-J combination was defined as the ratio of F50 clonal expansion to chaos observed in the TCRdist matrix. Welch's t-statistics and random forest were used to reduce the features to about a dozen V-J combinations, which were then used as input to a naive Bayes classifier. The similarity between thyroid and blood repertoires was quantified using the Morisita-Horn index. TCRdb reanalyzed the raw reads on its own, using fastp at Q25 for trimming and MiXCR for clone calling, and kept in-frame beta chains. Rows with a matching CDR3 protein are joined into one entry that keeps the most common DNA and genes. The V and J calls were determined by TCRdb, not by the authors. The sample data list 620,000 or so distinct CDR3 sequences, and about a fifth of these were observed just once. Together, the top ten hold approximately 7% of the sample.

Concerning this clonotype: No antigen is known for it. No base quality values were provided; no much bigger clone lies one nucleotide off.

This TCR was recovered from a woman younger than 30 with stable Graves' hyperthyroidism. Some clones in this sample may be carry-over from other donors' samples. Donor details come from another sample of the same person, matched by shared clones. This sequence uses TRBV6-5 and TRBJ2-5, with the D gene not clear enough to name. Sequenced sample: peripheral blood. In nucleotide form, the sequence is TGTGCCAGCAGTTACTCCGCGCGAGCCGAGGAGACCCAGTACTTC. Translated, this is CASSYSARAEETQYF.